The 7 T cell receptor beta chains in this list originate from one sample, sequenced in a study of early T cells in non-severe SARS-CoV-2 infection. TCRdb re-analysed the 5' RACE reads in MiXCR, keeping a single row per CDR3 protein. The table shows about 59,000 distinct CDR3 sequences, with roughly 13% occurring only once. The sample in question was whole blood, obtained at baseline. These receptors were taken from an adult who was a healthcare worker with PCR-confirmed SARS-CoV-2 infection or an uninfected control (not recorded which).

This clonotype was found many times. V is TRBV29-1 and J is TRBJ2-5, with D possibly being TRBD1 or TRBD2 (5 bases each). This CDR3 is 14 amino acids long. Trimming stripped 6 bases from V and 4 bases from J, with 18 bases between. The germline gives CDR1 SQVTM, CDR2 ANQGSEA. The CDR3 loop reads CSVGHSGPRETQYF. The CDR3 DNA reads as TGCAGCGTCGGACACAGCGGACCCCGAGAGACCCAGTACTTC.

This clonotype showed up just a few times. The genes are TRBV28 and TRBJ2-5; 7 bases map to TRBD2. The V gene end was trimmed by 6 bases and the J gene end by 1 base; junction bases not matched to a gene: 11. Germline CDR1 and CDR2: MDHEN and SYDVKM. CDR3 length: 16 residues. The CDR3 here is CASRPPETSAQETQYF. The DNA for the CDR3 is TGTGCCAGCAGGCCGCCCGAAACTAGCGCCCAAGAGACCCAGTACTTC. Filled out from reference TRBV28 and TRBJ2-5, the complete variable domain reads DVKVTQSSRYLVKRTGEKVFLECVQDMDHENMFWYRQDPGLGLRLIYFSYDVKMKEKGDIPEGYSVSREKKERFSLILESASTNQTSMYLCASRPPETSAQETQYFGPGTRLLVL.

This clonotype was seen a handful of times. The chain carries TRBV27 and TRBJ1-1; D is unresolved. The CDR3 is 13 amino acids. The germline V gene has CDR1 MNHEY and CDR2 SMNVEV (reference sequence). Between the trimmed V and J ends, which lost 5 bases and 0 bases, there was a span of 7 bases. The DNA of the CDR3 is TGTGCCAGCAGTCAAGGGATGAACACTGAAGCTTTCTTT. Translation: CASSQGMNTEAFF.

This clonotype occurred many times. The genes are TRBV29-1 and TRBJ2-7; D possibly uses TRBD1 or TRBD2 (6 bases each). Trimming stripped 6 bases from V and 11 bases from J, with 17 bases between. The CDR3 is 11 residues long. Germline values: CDR1 SQVTM, CDR2 ANQGSEA. CDR3 region: CSVWGDIGEYF. The CDR3 DNA reads as TGCAGCGTCTGGGGGGACATCGGAGAGTACTTC.

This clonotype was counted many times. The chain joins TRBV4-1 to TRBJ1-1, with TRBD1 matching 9 bases. The CDR3 runs 15 residues. Germline V gene data show CDR1 as MGHRA and CDR2 as YSYEKL. Unmatched junction bases numbered 5, after V lost 5 bases and J lost 1 base. The CDR3 DNA reads TGCGCCAGCAGCGATCGGACAGGGGCGAACACTGAAGCTTTCTTT. Encoded protein: CASSDRTGANTEAFF.

This sequence joins TRBV7-6 and TRBJ2-7; D is unclear. The CDR3 runs 11 residues. V was pared by 2 bases and J by 6 bases, with 5 bases between. Germline CDR1 SGHVS, CDR2 FNYEAQ. CDR3: CASSLSGEQYF. CDR3 in DNA: TGTGCCAGCAGCTTATCCGGCGAGCAGTACTTC.

This clonotype was seen only a few times. CDR3 sequence reads: CASSDYIWVPGGTDTQYF. The CDR3 region has the DNA TGTGCCAGCAGTGACTATATCTGGGTGCCCGGAGGCACAGATACGCAGTATTTT. The chain links TRBV7-6 to TRBJ2-3; tentative D call: TRBD2 (5 bases). Germline CDR1 and CDR2: SGHVS and FNYEAQ. With 6 bases removed from V and 1 base from J, the gap between germline ends came to 23 bases. The CDR3 is 18 amino acids.